The 14 T cell receptor beta chains below were found in one sample sequenced in a study of T cells after yellow fever vaccination. TCRdb fed the 5' RACE reads into MiXCR, producing one record per CDR3 protein. The sample gives about 580,000 distinct CDR3 sequences, about a sixth of which show up once; around 15% is in the top ten. Sequencing was performed on PBMCs, taken less than 6 days after the first yellow fever vaccination. The receptors here all came from a man between 18 and 29 years old who received the YFV17D yellow fever vaccine.

The chain joins TRBV6-1 to TRBJ2-7, with TRBD2 matching over 9 bases. The germline V gene encodes CDR1 MNHNS and CDR2 SASEGT. CDR3 length: 15 amino acids. V dropped 6 bases and J dropped 0; count of bases not matched to a gene: 6. Written as DNA, the CDR3 is TGTGCCAGCAGCCTCGGGACTAGCTCCTCCTACGAGCAGTACTTC. Amino acid sequence: CASSLGTSSSYEQYF.

This clonotype came up a few times. This chain uses TRBV2 with TRBJ2-5; 10 bases are a match to TRBD2. This CDR3 contains 15 residues. Germline V CDR1 and CDR2: SNHLY, FYNNEI. V lost 4 bases, J lost 5 bases, and 7 bases stayed unmatched. This CDR3 reads CASSVALAGEETQYF. DNA of the CDR3: TGTGCCAGCAGTGTAGCCCTAGCGGGGGAGGAGACCCAGTACTTC.

The chain couples TRBV20-1 to TRBJ2-5, with D maybe TRBD1 (6 bases). V lost 5 bases to trimming and J lost 4 bases, with 17 bases between them. Germline V gene sequence: CDR1 DFQATT, CDR2 SNEGSKA (reference sequence). The CDR3 consists of 14 residues. The DNA for the CDR3 is TGCAGTGCTCGCCTACAGGGTCCCCTAGAGACCCAGTACTTC. As protein: CSARLQGPLETQYF.

The chain is built from TRBV20-1 and TRBJ2-5; tentatively, D is TRBD2 (6 bases). Germline values: CDR1 DFQATT, CDR2 SNEGSKA (reference sequence). The CDR3 spans 16 residues. Between the trimmed V and J ends, which lost 1 base and 5 bases, there was a span of 20 bases. For the CDR3, the DNA is TGCAGTGCTAGAGTTGGAGCGGGCTCACAAAGTGAGACCCAGTACTTC. This encodes CSARVGAGSQSETQYF.

The rearrangement uses TRBV5-1 and TRBJ2-7, with 8 positions matching TRBD1. The V and J ends lost 3 bases and 2 bases, in that order; junction bases with no gene match: 4. Germline CDR1 reads SGHRS; CDR2 reads YFSETQ. This CDR3 spans 14 amino acids. CDR3 sequence: CASSSMTGAYEQYF. DNA of the CDR3: TGCGCCAGCAGCTCTATGACAGGGGCCTACGAGCAGTACTTC.

This clonotype appeared many times. The chain uses TRBV5-5 and TRBJ1-3; no clear D. The CDR3 length is 16 residues. The V end was cut by 4 bases, the J end by 0 bases, with 14 bases between. Germline CDR1 reads SGHKS; CDR2 reads YYEKEE (reference sequence). This CDR3 is CASSLRQASSGNTIYF. The CDR3 DNA reads TGTGCCAGCAGCCTTCGCCAGGCCAGCTCTGGAAACACCATATATTTT.

The chain couples TRBV20-1 to TRBJ2-1; TRBD2 matches 11 bases. The CDR3 consists of 12 residues. Germline V gene data show CDR1 as DFQATT and CDR2 as SNEGSKA (reference sequence). V dropped 8 bases and J dropped 8; count of bases not matched to a gene: 5. The CDR3 DNA is TGCAGTATAGCGGGGGGGCAGGATGAGCAGTTCTTC. It codes for CSIAGGQDEQFF.

This clonotype has only a few counts. This chain joins TRBV7-2 and TRBJ1-1; TRBD1 is a possible D gene (6 bases). V dropped 5 bases and J dropped 1 base, with 14 bases sitting between them. The CDR3 runs to 15 residues. Germline-derived CDR1 and CDR2 are SGHTA and FQGNSA. The DNA for the CDR3 is TGTGCCAGCAGCCACGGGGGACATCGGAACACTGAAGCTTTCTTT. This translates into CASSHGGHRNTEAFF.

The chain has TRBV12-3 or TRBV12-4 and TRBJ2-4; D ambiguous. Trimming stripped 3 bases from V and 0 bases from J, with 9 bases between. This CDR3 has 15 residues. CDR3 sequence (DNA): TGTGCCAGCAGTTTTAGAAGACTAGCCAAAAACATTCAGTACTTC. This sequence encodes CASSFRRLAKNIQYF.

This clonotype was detected a few times. V and J are TRBV5-1 and TRBJ2-1; D may be TRBD1 (6 bases). The germline V gene encodes CDR1 SGHRS and CDR2 YFSETQ. Trimming shortened V by 2 bases and J by 5 bases, and 11 bases separated the two germline ends. The CDR3 covers 14 residues. CDR3 region: CASSLQGGNNEQFF. Written as DNA, the CDR3 is TGCGCCAGCAGCTTACAGGGTGGAAACAATGAGCAGTTCTTC.

This clonotype was seen a handful of times. V and J are TRBV6-1 and TRBJ2-5, with unresolved D. The CDR3 totals 13 residues. The V gene's germline CDR1 is MNHNS and CDR2 SASEGT. The ends were cut back, 6 bases at V and 4 bases at J, with 12 bases in the middle. The CDR3 nucleotides are TGTGCCAGCAGACCAGGATGGCGAGAGACCCAGTACTTC. This encodes CASRPGWRETQYF.

This clonotype was observed a handful of times. The chain uses TRBV12-3 or TRBV12-4 and TRBJ1-1, with D possibly being TRBD1 (5 bases). V gave up 7 bases and J gave up 0 bases, with 9 bases separating them. The CDR3 extends over 13 amino acids. The CDR3 region is CASTEGMNTEAFF. In DNA, the CDR3 is TGTGCCAGCACCGAGGGGATGAACACTGAAGCTTTCTTT.

V usage is TRBV7-9 and J usage is TRBJ2-1; 10 positions match TRBD2. The CDR3 loop spans 15 amino acids. The V segment lost 4 bases and the J segment 5 bases; nucleotides outside the gene matches: 5. Looked up from germline, CDR1 is SEHNR and CDR2 is FQNEAQ (reference sequence). The CDR3 region has the DNA TGTGCCAGCAGCTACTTAGCGGGGGGACACAATGAGCAGTTCTTC. As protein: CASSYLAGGHNEQFF.

This clonotype was seen repeatedly, ten times or more. The V and J genes are TRBV5-1 and TRBJ2-7; D is uncertain. V dropped 6 bases and J dropped 3 bases, with 10 bases sitting between them. Germline lookup yields CDR1 SGHRS and CDR2 YFSETQ. The CDR3 is 12 residues long. The CDR3 region is CASKRDHYEQYF. In DNA, the CDR3 is TGCGCCAGCAAACGCGACCACTACGAGCAGTACTTC. Supplemented by reference TRBV5-1 and TRBJ2-7, the full variable domain reads KAGVTQTPRYLIKTRGQQVTLSCSPISGHRSVSWYQQTPGQGLQFLFEYFSETQRNKGNFPGRFSGRQFSNSRSEMNVSTLELGDSALYLCASKRDHYEQYFGPGTRLTVT.